This T cell receptor (beta chain) was recorded in a study of PD-1 blockade in classical Hodgkin lymphoma. General observations from the study: Relative to healthy donors, newly diagnosed patients reportedly had lower baseline TCR diversity, which was reported as lower still in relapsed/refractory patients. Before treatment, complete responders showed about the same diversity as newly diagnosed patients.

Trimming took 6 bases from V and 1 from J, leaving 13 bases between them. Looked up from germline, CDR1 is MDHEN and CDR2 is SYDVKM. The CDR3 covers 15 residues. Here immunoSEQ multiplex PCR was the method, and the copy in TCRdb shows in-frame clones only, minus some. The repertoire holds some 15,000 clones, approximately 83% seen once, with less than 25% in the top ten. As regards this clone: The antigen remains unidentified.

Every patient relapsed after autologous stem cell transplantation, and brentuximab vedotin exposure varied. This sequence originates from a human donor with classical Hodgkin lymphoma. The rearrangement joins TRBV28 to TRBJ2-1; D is perhaps TRBD1 (6 bases). The input for sequencing was peripheral blood mononuclear cells (PBMCs), taken at baseline. This chain's CDR3 is CASSSLQGSYNEQFF. For the CDR3, the DNA is TGTGCCAGCAGCTCTTTGCAGGGGTCCTACAATGAGCAGTTCTTC.